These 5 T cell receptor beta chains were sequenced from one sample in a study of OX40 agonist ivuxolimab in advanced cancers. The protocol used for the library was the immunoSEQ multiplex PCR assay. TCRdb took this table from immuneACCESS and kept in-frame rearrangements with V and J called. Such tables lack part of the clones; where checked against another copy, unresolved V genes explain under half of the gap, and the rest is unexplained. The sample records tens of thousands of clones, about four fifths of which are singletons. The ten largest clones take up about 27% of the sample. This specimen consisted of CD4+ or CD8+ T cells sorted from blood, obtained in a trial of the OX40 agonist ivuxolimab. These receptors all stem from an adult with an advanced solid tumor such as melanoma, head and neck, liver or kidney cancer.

The chain's CDR3 is CATESSYEQYF. As DNA, the CDR3 is TGTGCCACCGAGAGCTCCTACGAGCAGTACTTC. This rearrangement joins TRBV28 to TRBJ2-7; D call uncertain. Trimming cost V 10 bases and J 0 bases, with 7 bases left between them. The CDR3 has 11 amino acids. Germline-derived CDR1 and CDR2 are MDHEN and SYDVKM.

In DNA form, the CDR3 reads TGTGCCAGCAAGCCGGACGCAGCTAACTATGGCTACACCTTC. The encoded protein is CASKPDAANYGYTF. The chain couples TRBV6-5 to TRBJ1-2; the D is unclear. V was shortened by 7 bases and J by 0 bases, with 12 bases between the two germline ends. The CDR3 is 14 residues long. CDR1 MNHEY and CDR2 SVGAGI come from the germline V gene.

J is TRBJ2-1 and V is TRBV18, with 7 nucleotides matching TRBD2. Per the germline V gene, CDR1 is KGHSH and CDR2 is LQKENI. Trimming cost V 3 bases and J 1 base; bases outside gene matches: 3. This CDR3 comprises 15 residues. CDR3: CASSPRTRSYNEQFF. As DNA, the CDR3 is TGTGCCAGCTCACCCAGGACTAGGTCCTACAATGAGCAGTTCTTC.

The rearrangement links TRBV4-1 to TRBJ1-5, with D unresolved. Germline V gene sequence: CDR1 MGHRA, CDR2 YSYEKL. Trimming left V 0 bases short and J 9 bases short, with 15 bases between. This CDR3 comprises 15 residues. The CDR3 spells CASSQDRVGGGPQHF. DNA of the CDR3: TGCGCCAGCAGCCAAGATCGGGTTGGAGGCGGGCCCCAGCATTTT.

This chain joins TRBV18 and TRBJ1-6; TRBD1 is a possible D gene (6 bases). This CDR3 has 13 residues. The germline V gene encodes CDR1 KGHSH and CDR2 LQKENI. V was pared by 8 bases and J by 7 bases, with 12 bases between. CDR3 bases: TGTGCCAGCCTAGACCAGGGGAATTCACCCCTCCACTTT. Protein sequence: CASLDQGNSPLHF.